This T cell receptor (beta chain) was sequenced for a study of cytomegalovirus exposure and HLA in healthy donors. The PCR employed 60 Vbeta primers together with 13 Jbeta primers. Measured with immunoSEQ multiplex PCR; TCRdb has only the in-frame clones, and not every one. The sample yields more than 85,000 clones, 79% seen once. Trimming stripped 0 bases from V and 6 bases from J, with 12 bases between. The CDR3 runs to 16 residues. Germline values: CDR1 LGHNA, CDR2 YNFKEQ. The sequencing input was PBMCs. The sequence derives from a female donor in good health and CMV-seropositive. The rearrangement uses TRBV4-2 and TRBJ1-6; D may be TRBD1 (6 bases). CDR3: CASSQDTGKGNSPLHF. The CDR3 DNA reads as TGTGCCAGCAGCCAAGATACAGGGAAGGGTAATTCACCCCTCCACTTT.